The 27 T cell receptor beta chains below were found in one sample sequenced in a study of T cells in Graves' hyperthyroidism and ophthalmopathy. Regions amplified from RNA transcripts were the TCR beta CDR3 regions. Carried out on the TCR CDR3, a first-round RT-PCR used the HTBI primer set. Via MiXCR, TCRdb re-called the multiplex PCR reads, giving one row per CDR3 protein. Of more than 100,000 distinct CDR3 sequences in the sample, roughly 47% were seen once. The sample consisted of blood. These TCRs come from a man in his forties with Graves' hyperthyroidism.

This clonotype has a count of ten or more. The rearrangement uses TRBV19 and TRBJ1-1, with D possibly being TRBD1 (6 bases). Germline V CDR1 and CDR2: LNHDA, SQIVND (reference sequence). V was pared by 5 bases and J by 1 base, with 8 bases between. The CDR3 is 13 amino acids. CDR3 sequence reads: CASSWDKNTEAFF. The DNA for the CDR3 is TGTGCCAGTAGTTGGGACAAGAACACTGAAGCTTTCTTT.

This clonotype has ten or more counts. The CDR3 loop is CASTLWDRGQDGYTF. The CDR3 nucleotides read TGTGCCAGCACCCTTTGGGACAGGGGACAGGATGGCTACACCTTC. The V and J genes are TRBV6-1 and TRBJ1-2, with 10 bases fitting TRBD1. The junction had 11 bases not matched to a gene; V was cut back by 7 bases and J by 6 bases. CDR3 length equals 15 residues. CDR1 and CDR2 (germline): MNHNS, SASEGT.

This clonotype was observed once. This may come from a read error, since a much larger clone is one base off. Since no conserved phenylalanine or tryptophan closes the CDR3, a read error is the likely cause. This sequence joins TRBV6-2 or TRBV6-3 and TRBJ2-1; D is ambiguous. Germline CDR1 reads MNHEY; CDR2 reads SVGEGT. The CDR3 extends over 13 amino acids. Trimming left V 2 bases short and J 8 bases short, with 10 bases between. This CDR3 reads CASSYAGHHEQFL. The CDR3 bases are TGTGCCAGCAGTTACGCAGGCCACCATGAGCAGTTCCTC.

This clonotype was picked up one time. This chain connects TRBV29-1 to TRBJ1-5; 7 bases match TRBD1. CDR3 length equals 13 residues. J gave up 6 bases and V 1 base, and 3 bases lay outside the gene matches. The V gene's germline CDR1 is SQVTM and CDR2 ANQGSEA. The CDR3 here is CSVEAAGGQPQHF. CDR3 DNA: TGCAGCGTTGAAGCGGCAGGGGGTCAGCCCCAGCATTTT. The complete variable domain, with remaining parts taken from reference TRBV29-1 and TRBJ1-5, reads SAVISQKPSRDICQRGTSLTIQCQVDSQVTMMFWYRQQPGQSLTLIATANQGSEATYESGFVIDKFPISRPNLTFSTLTVSNMSPEDSSIYLCSVEAAGGQPQHFGDGTRLSIL.

This chain connects TRBV29-1 to TRBJ1-1, with D tentatively TRBD1 (5 bases). The CDR3 spans 14 residues. The V end was cut by 2 bases, the J end by 4 bases, with 14 bases between. Germline assignment: CDR1 SQVTM and CDR2 ANQGSEA. In nucleotides, the CDR3 is TGCAGCGTTGAAATCTGGGGTGGGGGCACTGAAGCTTTCTTT. This encodes CSVEIWGGGTEAFF.

This clonotype was seen repeatedly, ten times or more. The rearrangement joins TRBV5-6 to TRBJ1-4, with D unresolved. V was shortened by 1 base and J by 7 bases, with 11 bases between the two germline ends. Germline V CDR1 and CDR2: SGHDT, YYEEEE. CDR3 length equals 14 residues. CDR3 in amino acids: CASSLRGSGEKLFF. CDR3 in DNA: TGTGCCAGCAGCTTGAGAGGGTCGGGTGAAAAACTGTTTTTT.

This sequence joins TRBV28 and TRBJ1-1; a possible D gene is TRBD1 (6 bases). V gave up 8 bases and J gave up 2 bases, with 18 bases separating them. The CDR3 totals 15 residues. The germline V gene encodes CDR1 MDHEN and CDR2 SYDVKM. CDR3 protein: CASPPLEGGNTEAFF. In nucleotides, the CDR3 is TGTGCCAGCCCCCCCCTGGAAGGGGGAAACACTGAAGCTTTCTTT.

The chain combines TRBV27 with TRBJ2-7; 8 nucleotides line up with TRBD2. Germline values: CDR1 MNHEY, CDR2 SMNVEV (reference sequence). The CDR3 loop spans 14 amino acids. The J segment lost 5 bases and the V segment lost 6 bases, leaving 9 bases of the junction unmatched. Written as DNA, the CDR3 is TGTGCCAGCAGGCCCTACGGGGGGGTAAACGAGCAGTACTTC. Protein sequence: CASRPYGGVNEQYF.

In this sample, this clonotype turned up many times. The chain couples TRBV7-9 to TRBJ1-3; D remains unclear. Germline values: CDR1 SEHNR, CDR2 FQNEAQ (reference sequence). V was trimmed by 6 bases and J by 0 bases, leaving 6 bases between them. The CDR3 has 13 amino acids. This CDR3 reads CASSYSSGNTIYF. The CDR3 DNA reads TGTGCCAGCAGTTACAGCTCTGGAAACACCATATATTTT.

V usage is TRBV10-3 and J usage is TRBJ2-5, with 7 bases lining up with TRBD1. In germline, CDR1 is ENHRY, CDR2 SYGVKD. V lost 5 bases to trimming and J lost 9 bases; unmatched junction nucleotides: 9. The CDR3 has 13 amino acids. CDR3 amino acids: CAISRDSNQPQYF. For the CDR3, the DNA is TGTGCCATCAGTCGGGACAGTAATCAGCCCCAGTACTTC.

At least ten counts were recorded for this clonotype. J is TRBJ1-3 and V is TRBV7-9; the match to TRBD1 covers 7 bases. The CDR3 consists of 14 residues. Losses at the gene ends were 4 bases for V and 6 bases for J; bases not matched to a gene: 6. Germline loops: CDR1 SEHNR, CDR2 FQNEAQ (reference sequence). The CDR3 region is CASSSGTAINTIYF. The CDR3 region has the DNA TGTGCCAGCAGCTCCGGGACAGCGATAAACACCATATATTTT.

This clonotype was detected many times. This chain connects TRBV19 to TRBJ1-2; tentatively, D is TRBD1 (5 bases). The CDR3 consists of 13 residues. CDR1 is LNHDA and CDR2 is SQIVND in the germline V gene (reference sequence). V was trimmed by 8 bases and J by 3 bases, leaving 13 bases between them. In DNA form, the CDR3 reads TGTGCCAGTTCCCGGGACGGTTACTATGGCTACACCTTC. Encoded protein: CASSRDGYYGYTF. The full variable domain, with the rest looked up from reference TRBV19 and TRBJ1-2, is DGGITQSPKYLFRKEGQNVTLSCEQNLNHDAMYWYRQDPGQGLRLIYYSQIVNDFQKGDIAEGYSVSREKKESFPLTVTSAQKNPTAFYLCASSRDGYYGYTFGSGTRLTVV.

This clonotype was counted many times. A much larger clone lies a single base off, so this may be a read error. The CDR3 DNA reads TGCAGTGCTAGAGACCCTCAGGGCAGTGTAGGGGCATACGGCTACACCTTC. Translation: CSARDPQGSVGAYGYTF. The chain employs TRBV20-1 and TRBJ1-2; tentatively, D is TRBD1 (5 bases). This CDR3 spans 17 amino acids. Trimming took off 0 bases at V and 8 bases at J, with 25 bases between the two ends. CDR1 is DFQATT, CDR2 SNEGSKA, per germline (reference sequence).

This clonotype has only a few counts. J is TRBJ2-2 and V is TRBV7-3; 8 bases match TRBD1. The ends lost 1 base at V and 4 bases at J; junction bases unmatched: 5. The CDR3 is made up of 16 amino acids. The V gene's germline CDR1 is SGHTA and CDR2 FQGTGA. The CDR3 sequence is CASSLRAGTGTGELFF. CDR3 in DNA: TGTGCCAGCAGCTTAAGGGCAGGGACAGGCACCGGGGAGCTGTTTTTT.

This clonotype was recorded many times. Given a much more abundant clone one base away, this may be a read error. The V and J genes are TRBV20-1 and TRBJ2-7; 7 nucleotides line up with TRBD1. Germline CDR1 and CDR2: DFQATT and SNEGSKA (reference sequence). The CDR3 is 16 residues long. Germline trimming cut 3 bases from V and 2 bases from J; bases unmatched to any gene: 13. The CDR3 DNA reads TGCAGTGCTAGCCGTGGACAGGCGCAAAGCGCCTACGAGCAGTACTTC. It specifies CSASRGQAQSAYEQYF.

This clonotype came up many times. This chain joins TRBV16 and TRBJ2-1; 8 nucleotides line up with TRBD2. Germline V gives CDR1 KGHSY, CDR2 FQNENV. V lost 4 bases, J lost 12 bases, and 23 bases stayed unmatched. The CDR3 consists of 18 residues. The CDR3 nucleotides are TGTGCCAGCAGCCCTAATAGGGGTAGCGGGGATCGTACAATGACGCAGTTCTTC. Translated, it gives CASSPNRGSGDRTMTQFF.

This clonotype was seen at least ten times. The chain couples TRBV24-1 to TRBJ2-2; D is uncertain. This CDR3 spans 11 amino acids. Per germline, CDR1 KGHDR and CDR2 SFDVKD. Trimming stripped 6 bases from V and 5 bases from J, with 3 bases between. The CDR3 DNA follows: TGTGCCACCAGTCTAACCGGGGAGCTGTTTTTT. This sequence encodes CATSLTGELFF.

Many counts were recorded for this clonotype. The CDR3 sequence is CASSVQANQPQHF. DNA for the CDR3: TGCGCCAGCAGCGTCCAGGCTAATCAGCCCCAGCATTTT. This sequence joins TRBV4-3 and TRBJ1-5; D is uncertain. V lost 5 bases to trimming and J lost 4 bases, with 9 bases between them. This CDR3 spans 13 amino acids. The germline CDR1 and CDR2 sequences are LGHNA and YSLEER.

J is TRBJ1-2 and V is TRBV20-1; TRBD1 is a possible D gene (5 bases). The CDR3 is made up of 12 amino acids. CDR1 and CDR2 (germline): DFQATT, SNEGSKA (reference sequence). V shed 5 bases and J shed 7 bases, with 14 bases lying between them. The CDR3 sequence is CSASQGAGGYTF. DNA for the CDR3: TGCAGTGCTTCCCAAGGGGCAGGTGGCTACACCTTC.

The chain is built from TRBV7-9 and TRBJ2-7, with no clear D. Germline CDR1 is SEHNR and CDR2 is FQNEAQ (reference sequence). This CDR3 is 13 amino acids long. Trimming took 9 bases from V and 0 from J, leaving 12 bases between them. CDR3 sequence (DNA): TGTGCCAGATTTAGTCAAAGCTCCTACGAGCAGTACTTC. Protein sequence: CARFSQSSYEQYF.

The rearrangement uses TRBV6-4 and TRBJ2-7, with a tentative D call TRBD1 (6 bases). The V gene's germline CDR1 is MRHNA and CDR2 SNTAGT. The CDR3 extends over 16 amino acids. V lost 2 bases and J lost 6, with 20 bases in between. CDR3 amino acids: CASSDPGTGTPFEQYF. CDR3 DNA sequence: TGTGCCAGCAGTGACCCCGGGACCGGGACACCCTTCGAGCAGTACTTC.

V usage is TRBV7-8 and J usage is TRBJ2-7, with D hard to call. Between the trimmed V and J ends, which lost 4 bases and 7 bases, there was a span of 17 bases. There are 14 residues in the CDR3. Germline lookup yields CDR1 SGHVS and CDR2 FQNEAQ. CDR3 coding DNA: TGTGCCAGCAGCTGGGCTAGGAGTACCGGGGAGCAGTACTTC. It specifies CASSWARSTGEQYF.

This clonotype was recorded many times. This may stem from a read error, because a much larger clone lies one nucleotide away. The CDR3 bases are TGCAGTGCTAGGGCGAGGTGGAATGAAAAACTGTTTTTT. This sequence encodes CSARARWNEKLFF. This chain uses TRBV20-1 with TRBJ1-4; D unresolved. V lost 3 bases to trimming and J lost 5 bases, with 10 bases between them. The CDR3 runs to 13 residues. Germline assignment: CDR1 DFQATT and CDR2 SNEGSKA (reference sequence).

This clonotype was counted many times. J is TRBJ2-2 and V is TRBV20-1, with 8 positions matching TRBD1. V was pared by 2 bases and J by 5 bases, with 13 bases of the junction left unmatched. Germline V lookup: CDR1 DFQATT, CDR2 SNEGSKA (reference sequence). The CDR3 covers 17 residues. The CDR3 sequence is CSARRASGNRGTGELFF. CDR3 nucleotide sequence: TGCAGTGCTAGAAGGGCGAGCGGAAACAGGGGGACCGGGGAGCTGTTTTTT.

As regards this clonotype: An end of the junction differs from the germline gene, which may be a read error. The chain is built from TRBV25-1 and TRBJ1-2; D gene uncertain. Germline V gene lookup returns CDR1 MGHDK and CDR2 SYGVNS. CDR3 length equals 13 residues. CDR3 sequence (DNA): TGCGCCAGCAGTACGGGGTCTTCGGATGGCTACACCTTC. Translation gives CASSTGSSDGYTF.

The table lists this clonotype with many counts. The CDR3 region is CASSLDSMSEAFF. The CDR3, as DNA: TGTGCCAGCAGCTTAGACAGTATGTCTGAAGCTTTCTTT. The chain recombines TRBV11-2 with TRBJ1-1; D gene ambiguous. The length of the CDR3 is 13 residues. CDR1 and CDR2 (germline): SGHAT, FQNNGV. Trimming removed 0 bases from V and 6 bases from J, with 8 bases in between.

CDR3 region: CASSSLAGVGYTF. The CDR3 DNA sequence: TGTGCCAGCAGCTCCCTCGCGGGCGTTGGCTACACCTTC. This chain connects TRBV7-8 to TRBJ1-2; D is uncertain. CDR3 length equals 13 residues. V was cut by 4 bases and J by 7 bases, with 13 bases left in between. Per germline, CDR1 SGHVS and CDR2 FQNEAQ.